Sequencing of this T cell receptor beta chain was carried out in a study of T and B cells in COVID-19 patients. About the research overall: Blood was sampled from COVID-19 patients who were either actively infected or recovered. In the active-infection cohort, about 90% of the roughly 20 patients had comorbidities linked to unfavorable COVID-19 outcome.

Findings and caveats of the study: Symptomatic-phase blood samples from mildly ill patients and early samples from severe cases were scarce.

Blood genomic DNA input for TRB amplification was roughly 250-500 ng. Germline V gives CDR1 SGDLS, CDR2 YYNGEE. Unmatched junction bases numbered 9, after V lost 0 bases and J lost 4 bases. This CDR3 contains 18 residues. On this clonotype itself: What it binds is unknown.

TRB rearrangements were amplified by multiplex PCR with BIOMED2 TRB-A/B primers. TCRdb called the multiplex PCR reads again in MiXCR, with one record for every CDR3 protein. This sample has some 2,000 distinct CDR3 sequences, with roughly 29% found just once. This TCR was sampled from a human donor with active COVID-19. Sequenced input: blood. The chain links TRBV9 to TRBJ2-2, with 10 bases aligning to TRBD2. The CDR3, as DNA: TGTGCCAGCAGCGTAGGAGCTAGCGGGGGCCTTTTCACCGGGGAGCTGTTTTTT. It codes for CASSVGASGGLFTGELFF.